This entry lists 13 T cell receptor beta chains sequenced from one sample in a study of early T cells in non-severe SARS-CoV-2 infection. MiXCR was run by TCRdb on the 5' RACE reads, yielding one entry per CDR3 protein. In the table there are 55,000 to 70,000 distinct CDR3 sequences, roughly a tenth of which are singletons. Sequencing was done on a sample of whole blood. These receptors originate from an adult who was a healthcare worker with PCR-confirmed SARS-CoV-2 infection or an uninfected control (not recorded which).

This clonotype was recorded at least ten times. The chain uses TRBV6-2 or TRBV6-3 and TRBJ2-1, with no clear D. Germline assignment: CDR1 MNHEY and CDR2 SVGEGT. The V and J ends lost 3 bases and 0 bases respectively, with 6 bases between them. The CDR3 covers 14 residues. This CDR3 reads CASSYKGSYNEQFF. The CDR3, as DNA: TGTGCCAGCAGTTATAAAGGCTCCTACAATGAGCAGTTCTTC.

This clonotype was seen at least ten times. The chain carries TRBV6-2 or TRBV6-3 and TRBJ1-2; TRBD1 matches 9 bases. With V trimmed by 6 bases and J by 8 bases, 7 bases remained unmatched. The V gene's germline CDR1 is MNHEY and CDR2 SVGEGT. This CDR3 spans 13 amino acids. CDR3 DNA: TGTGCCAGCAGAGAACAGGGGGCGGCCGGCTACACCTTC. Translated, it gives CASREQGAAGYTF.

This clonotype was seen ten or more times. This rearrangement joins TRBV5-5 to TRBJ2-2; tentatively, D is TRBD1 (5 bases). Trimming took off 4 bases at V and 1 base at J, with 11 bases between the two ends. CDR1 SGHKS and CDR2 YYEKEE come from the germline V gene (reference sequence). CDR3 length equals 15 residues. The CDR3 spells CASSVMTVNTGELFF. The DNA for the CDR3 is TGTGCCAGCAGCGTGATGACAGTGAACACCGGGGAGCTGTTTTTT. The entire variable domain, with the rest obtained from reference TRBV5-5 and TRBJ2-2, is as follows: DAGVTQSPTHLIKTRGQQVTLRCSPISGHKSVSWYQQVLGQGPQFIFQYYEKEERGRGNFPDRFSARQFPNYSSELNVNALLLGDSALYLCASSVMTVNTGELFFGEGSRLTVL.

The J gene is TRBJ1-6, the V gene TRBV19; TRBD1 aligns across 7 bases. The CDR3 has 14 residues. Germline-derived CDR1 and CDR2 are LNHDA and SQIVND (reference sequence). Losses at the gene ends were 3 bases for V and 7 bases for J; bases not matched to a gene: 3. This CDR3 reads CASSMGTENSPLHF. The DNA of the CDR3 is TGTGCCAGTAGTATGGGGACAGAGAATTCACCCCTCCACTTT.

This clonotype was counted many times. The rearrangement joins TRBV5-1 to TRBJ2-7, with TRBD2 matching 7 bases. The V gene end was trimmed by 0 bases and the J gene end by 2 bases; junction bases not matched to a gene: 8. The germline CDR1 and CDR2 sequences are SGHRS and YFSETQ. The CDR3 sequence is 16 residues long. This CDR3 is CASSLVAGERPYEQYF. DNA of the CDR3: TGCGCCAGCAGCTTGGTGGCGGGAGAGAGGCCCTACGAGCAGTACTTC.

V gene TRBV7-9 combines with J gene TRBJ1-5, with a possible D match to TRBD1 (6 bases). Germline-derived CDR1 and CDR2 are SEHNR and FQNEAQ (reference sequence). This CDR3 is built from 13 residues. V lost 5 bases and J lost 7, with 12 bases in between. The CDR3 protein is CASSQQGWQPQHF. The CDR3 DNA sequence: TGTGCCAGCAGCCAACAGGGCTGGCAGCCCCAGCATTTT.

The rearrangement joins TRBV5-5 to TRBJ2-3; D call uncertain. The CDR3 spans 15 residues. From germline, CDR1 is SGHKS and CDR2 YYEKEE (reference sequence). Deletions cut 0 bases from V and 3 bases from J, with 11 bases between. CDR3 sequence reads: CASSLAWLPTDTQYF. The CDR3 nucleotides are TGTGCCAGCAGCTTGGCCTGGCTCCCGACAGATACGCAGTATTTT.

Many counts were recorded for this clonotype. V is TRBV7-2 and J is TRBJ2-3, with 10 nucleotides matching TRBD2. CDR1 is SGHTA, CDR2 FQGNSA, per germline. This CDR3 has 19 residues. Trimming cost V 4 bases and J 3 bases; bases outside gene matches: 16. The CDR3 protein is CASSYRGAKAGGATDTQYF. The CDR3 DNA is TGTGCCAGCAGCTACAGGGGGGCAAAAGCGGGAGGGGCGACAGATACGCAGTATTTT.

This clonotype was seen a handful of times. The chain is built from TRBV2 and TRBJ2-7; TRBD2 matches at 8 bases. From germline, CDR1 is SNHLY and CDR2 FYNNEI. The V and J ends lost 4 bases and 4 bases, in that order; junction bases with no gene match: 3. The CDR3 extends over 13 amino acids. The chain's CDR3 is CASSAGLGYEQYF. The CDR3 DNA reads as TGTGCCAGCAGTGCGGGACTAGGGTACGAGCAGTACTTC.

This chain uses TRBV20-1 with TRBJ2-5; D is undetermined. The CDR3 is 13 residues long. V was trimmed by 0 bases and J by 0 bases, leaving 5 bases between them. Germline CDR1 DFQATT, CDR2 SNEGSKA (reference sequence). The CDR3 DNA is TGCAGTGCTAGAGATATCGACCAAGAGACCCAGTACTTC. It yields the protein CSARDIDQETQYF.

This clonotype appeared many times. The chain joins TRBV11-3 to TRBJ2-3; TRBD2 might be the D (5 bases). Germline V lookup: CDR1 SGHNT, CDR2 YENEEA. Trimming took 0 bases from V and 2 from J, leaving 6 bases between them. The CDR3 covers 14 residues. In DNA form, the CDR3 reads TGTGCCAGCAGCTTAGAGACTACCACAGATACGCAGTATTTT. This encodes CASSLETTTDTQYF.

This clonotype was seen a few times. DNA for the CDR3: TGCGCCAGCAGCCCTGGACCCCTGGGGACAGGGCAGTACGAGCAGTACTTC. This encodes CASSPGPLGTGQYEQYF. The rearrangement uses TRBV4-1 and TRBJ2-7, with 9 bases that match TRBD1. The CDR3 is made up of 17 amino acids. Per germline, CDR1 MGHRA and CDR2 YSYEKL. Losses at the gene ends were 4 bases for V and 4 bases for J; bases not matched to a gene: 14.

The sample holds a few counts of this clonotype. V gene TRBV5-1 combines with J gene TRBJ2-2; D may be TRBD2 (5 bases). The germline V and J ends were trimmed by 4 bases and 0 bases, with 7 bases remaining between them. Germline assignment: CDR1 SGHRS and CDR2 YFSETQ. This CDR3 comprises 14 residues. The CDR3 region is CASSQDSNTGELFF. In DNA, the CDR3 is TGCGCCAGCAGCCAGGACTCGAACACCGGGGAGCTGTTTTTT.